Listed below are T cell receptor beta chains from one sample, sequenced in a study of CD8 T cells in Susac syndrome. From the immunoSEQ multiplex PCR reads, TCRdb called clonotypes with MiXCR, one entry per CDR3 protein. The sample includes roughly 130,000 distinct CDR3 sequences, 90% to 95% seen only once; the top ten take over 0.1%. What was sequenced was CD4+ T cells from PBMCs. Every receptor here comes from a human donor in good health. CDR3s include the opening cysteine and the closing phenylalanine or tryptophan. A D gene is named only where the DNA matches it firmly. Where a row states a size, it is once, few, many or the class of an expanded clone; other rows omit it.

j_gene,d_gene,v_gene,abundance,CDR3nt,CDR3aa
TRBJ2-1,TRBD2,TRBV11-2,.,TGTGCCAGCAGCGGCTCAAGCGGGGGGTACAATGAGCAGTTCTTC,CASSGSSGGYNEQFF
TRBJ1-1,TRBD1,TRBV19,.,TGTGCCAGTAGTACCCGACAGGGCCCCGCTGAAGCTTTCTTT,CASSTRQGPAEAFF
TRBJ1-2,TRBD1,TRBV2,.,TGTGCCAGCAGTGAAGCGCGGACAGGGGTTGGCTACACCTTC,CASSEARTGVGYTF
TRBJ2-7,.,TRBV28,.,TGTGCCAGCAGTGCTGTCCTTTACGAGCAGTACTTC,CASSAVLYEQYF
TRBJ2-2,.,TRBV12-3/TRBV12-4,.,TGTGCCAGCAGTGAACAGGGCCCCAACACCGGGGAGCTGTTTTTT,CASSEQGPNTGELFF
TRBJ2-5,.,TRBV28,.,TGTGCCAGCGGTCGGGGAGACTTTGGGCAAGAGACCCAGTACTTC,CASGRGDFGQETQYF
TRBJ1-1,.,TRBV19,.,TGTGCCACCCGGGCAGGACCCAGGGGGAACACTGAAGCTTTCTTT,CATRAGPRGNTEAFF
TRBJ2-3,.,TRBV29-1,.,TGCAGCGTTGAATATAGCACAGATACGCAGTATTTT,CSVEYSTDTQYF
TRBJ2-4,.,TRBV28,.,TGTGCCAGCAGTTTCGGCGGAGAGGGTAACATTCAGTACTTC,CASSFGGEGNIQYF
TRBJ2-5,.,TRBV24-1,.,TGTGCCACCCGAGATCCCTCCCGGGAGACCCAGTACTTC,CATRDPSRETQYF
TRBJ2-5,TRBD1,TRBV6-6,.,TGTGCCAGCAGTGACAGGGGAGGCCAAGAGACCCAGTACTTC,CASSDRGGQETQYF
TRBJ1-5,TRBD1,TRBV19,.,TGTGCCAGTAGCCTCGGGACAGCAAATCAGCCCCAGCATTTT,CASSLGTANQPQHF
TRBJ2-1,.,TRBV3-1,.,TGTGCCAGCAGCTCCCGGGACTCCCCGTTCTTC,CASSSRDSPFF
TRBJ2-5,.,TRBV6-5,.,TGTGCCAGCAGTTCCCTCGGGGGATCCCAAGAGACCCAGTACTTC,CASSSLGGSQETQYF
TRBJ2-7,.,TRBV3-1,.,TGTGCCAGCAGCACCCGACAGTCCTACGAGCAGTACTTC,CASSTRQSYEQYF
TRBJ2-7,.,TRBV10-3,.,TGTGCCACCGCCAGGCGGGGATACGAGCAGTACTTC,CATARRGYEQYF
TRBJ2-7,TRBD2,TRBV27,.,TGTGCCAGCAGTCAAACTAGCGGGCTTAACTACGAGCAGTACTTC,CASSQTSGLNYEQYF
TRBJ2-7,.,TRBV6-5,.,TGTGCCAGCACGAGCTCGGCACGGGAGCAGTACTTC,CASTSSAREQYF
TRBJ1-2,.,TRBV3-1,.,TGTGCCAGCAGCCCCTGGGACACTCCTAACTATGGCTACACCTTC,CASSPWDTPNYGYTF
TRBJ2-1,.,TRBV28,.,TGTGCCAGCAGTTTAAGACTGGGGGCCTCCTACAATGAGCAGTTCTTC,CASSLRLGASYNEQFF
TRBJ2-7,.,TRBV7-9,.,TGTGCCAGCAGCTCCGGGACTGTCTACGAGCAGTACTTC,CASSSGTVYEQYF
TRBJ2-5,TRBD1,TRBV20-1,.,TGCAGTGCTAGAGCCCGGACAGGGGACACCACCCAGTACTTC,CSARARTGDTTQYF
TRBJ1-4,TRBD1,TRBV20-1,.,TGCAGTGCTAGAGAGCAGGGGGCGATGGTCCGGGAAGAAAAACTGTTTTTT,CSAREQGAMVREEKLFF
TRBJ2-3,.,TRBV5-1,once,TGCGCCAGCAGCCCCGACCCTAATCCCACAGATACGCAGTATTTT,CASSPDPNPTDTQYF
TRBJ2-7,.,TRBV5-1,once,TGCGCCAGCAGCTTGACCGAAACCTACGAGCAGTACTTC,CASSLTETYEQYF
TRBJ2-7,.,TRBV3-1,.,TGTGCCAGCAGCGACAGGCTTACCTACGAGCAGTACTTC,CASSDRLTYEQYF
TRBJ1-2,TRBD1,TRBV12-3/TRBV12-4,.,TGTGCCACTTCGGGACAGGGAGTCAGTGGCTACACCTTC,CATSGQGVSGYTF
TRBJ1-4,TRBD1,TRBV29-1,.,TGCAGCGTGGGGACAGTCGCAACTAATGAAAAACTGTTTTTT,CSVGTVATNEKLFF
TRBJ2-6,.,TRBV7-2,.,TGTGCCAGCAGCTTAAGGTCGGTCAGGGAGAAAGGTCGAAACGTCCTGACTTTC,CASSLRSVREKGRNVLTF
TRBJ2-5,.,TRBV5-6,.,TGTGCCAGCAGCTTTTGGGTGGCGGAGACCCAGTACTTC,CASSFWVAETQYF
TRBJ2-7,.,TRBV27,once,TGTGCCAGCAGCCCGACAAAGAGGACCTACGAGCAGTACTTC,CASSPTKRTYEQYF
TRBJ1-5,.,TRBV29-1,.,TGCAGCGTTGTCCCCGATGGCAATCAGCCCCAGCATTTT,CSVVPDGNQPQHF
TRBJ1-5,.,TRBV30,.,TGTGCCTGGAGTGTATCCTCTCGGGTTCAGCCCCAGCATTTT,CAWSVSSRVQPQHF
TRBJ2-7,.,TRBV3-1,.,TGTGCCAGCAGTACTTGGAGCGAATTATCCTACGAGCAGTACTTC,CASSTWSELSYEQYF
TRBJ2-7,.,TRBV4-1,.,TGCGCCAGCAGCCGACCGACAGGTAATACCTACGAGCAGTACTTC,CASSRPTGNTYEQYF
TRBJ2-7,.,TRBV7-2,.,TGTGCCAGCAGCTTCGGTATTAGCTCCTACGAGCAGTACTTC,CASSFGISSYEQYF
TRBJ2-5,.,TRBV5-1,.,TGCGCCAGCAGCTTGGCGAATGGAGAGACCCAGTACTTC,CASSLANGETQYF
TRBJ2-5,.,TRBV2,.,TGTGCCAGCAGGAGGGTCGGAGAGACCCAGTACTTC,CASRRVGETQYF
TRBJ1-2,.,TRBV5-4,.,TGTGCCAGCAGCTCTCAAGGGTTAGCTAACTATGGCTACACCTTC,CASSSQGLANYGYTF
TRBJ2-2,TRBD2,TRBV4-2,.,TGTGCCAGCAGCACTAGCGGGAAAGGGTCCGGGGAGCTGTTTTTT,CASSTSGKGSGELFF
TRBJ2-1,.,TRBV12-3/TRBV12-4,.,TGTGCCAGCACCCCTGGGGGGAGTTACAATGAGCAGTTCTTC,CASTPGGSYNEQFF
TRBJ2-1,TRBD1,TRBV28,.,TGTGCCAGCAGTTGGGGACAGGGTTACAATGAGCAGTTCTTC,CASSWGQGYNEQFF
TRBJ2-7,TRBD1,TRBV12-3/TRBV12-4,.,TGTGCCAGCAGCTCCTACAGGGGTTTCTACGAGCAGTACTTC,CASSSYRGFYEQYF
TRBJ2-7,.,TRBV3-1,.,TGTGCCAGCAGCCCCCTGACCGAGCCTCGAAACGAGCAGTACTTC,CASSPLTEPRNEQYF
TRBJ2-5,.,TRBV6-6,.,TGTGCCAGCAGACTTGTAGGGCGGGAGACCCAGTACTTC,CASRLVGRETQYF
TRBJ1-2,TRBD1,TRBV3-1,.,TGTGCCAGCAGCCAACATACGACAGGGCACGGCTACACCTTC,CASSQHTTGHGYTF
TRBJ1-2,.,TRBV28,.,TGTGCCAGCAGTTTAGGGAGCTATGGCTACACCTTC,CASSLGSYGYTF
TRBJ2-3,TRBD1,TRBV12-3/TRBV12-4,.,TGTGCCAGCAGTTTATGGACAGGCCCAGATACGCAGTATTTT,CASSLWTGPDTQYF
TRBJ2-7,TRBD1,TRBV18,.,TGTGCCAGCTCACCCCTCGGACAGGGGTCGTCATACGAGCAGTACTTC,CASSPLGQGSSYEQYF
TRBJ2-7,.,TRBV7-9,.,TGTGCCAGCAGCTTAACGACGATTGGCGAGCAGTACTTC,CASSLTTIGEQYF
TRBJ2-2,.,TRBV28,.,TGTGCCAGCACCTTAAGTGGAGGGTACGGGGAGCTGTTTTTT,CASTLSGGYGELFF
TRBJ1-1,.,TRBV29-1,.,TGCAGCGTTGTCCGGGGGGCCACTGAAGCTTTCTTT,CSVVRGATEAFF